The 11 T cell receptor beta chains presented below share a single source sample, sequenced in a study of shared clonotypes between healthy human individuals. The data were produced by immunoSEQ multiplex PCR, yet TCRdb's version contains in-frame clones alone and is incomplete. The table shows millions of clones, with around nine tenths occurring only once. The sample was naive CD4+ T cells sorted from blood. Noted subset: CD45RA+ positively selected. These TCRs come from a man aged 18-30 years in good health.

The chain couples TRBV6-5 to TRBJ2-1; no clear D gene. CDR1 is MNHEY and CDR2 is SVGAGI in the germline V gene. V dropped 2 bases and J dropped 6 bases, with 14 bases sitting between them. The length of the CDR3 is 15 residues. CDR3 coding DNA: TGTGCCAGCAGTTACGAATTTCAGAACGGCAATGAGCAGTTCTTC. This sequence encodes CASSYEFQNGNEQFF.

V usage is TRBV30 and J usage is TRBJ1-1; TRBD1 might be the D (6 bases). Trimming pared 2 bases from V and 3 bases from J, leaving 13 bases between. The V gene's germline CDR1 is GTSNPN and CDR2 SVGIG (reference sequence). The CDR3 has 14 amino acids. The CDR3 here is CAWSRDRQDTEAFF. The DNA for the CDR3 is TGTGCCTGGAGTCGCGACAGGCAGGACACTGAAGCTTTCTTT.

This rearrangement joins TRBV29-1 to TRBJ1-2; no clear D gene. Germline V gives CDR1 SQVTM, CDR2 ANQGSEA. The CDR3 length is 12 residues. With 8 bases removed from V and 0 bases from J, the gap between germline ends came to 10 bases. The DNA for the CDR3 is TGCAGCATACACCCTACTAACTATGGCTACACCTTC. Protein product: CSIHPTNYGYTF.

The chain recombines TRBV5-6 with TRBJ2-1; D ambiguous. CDR3 length equals 11 residues. Germline CDR1 is SGHDT and CDR2 is YYEEEE. The V and J ends lost 2 bases and 8 bases respectively, with 5 bases between them. The CDR3 DNA is TGTGCCAGCAGCTTTATACATGAGCAGTTCTTC. This gives the protein CASSFIHEQFF.

V is TRBV4-1 and J is TRBJ1-2; 7 nucleotides agree with TRBD1. V shed 2 bases, J shed 8 bases, and the junction held 8 bases outside the gene matches. The germline gives CDR1 MGHRA, CDR2 YSYEKL. The CDR3 length is 14 residues. The CDR3: CASSQPTGPRGYTF. Written as DNA, the CDR3 is TGCGCCAGCAGCCAACCGACAGGGCCCCGAGGCTACACCTTC.

This clone was found a few times. Distinct nucleotide sequences in the sample also encode this CDR3. V is TRBV5-1 and J is TRBJ1-1; 8 bases line up with TRBD1. CDR1 SGHRS and CDR2 YFSETQ come from the germline V gene. J gave up 1 base and V 4 bases, and 6 bases lay outside the gene matches. CDR3 size: 15 residues. CDR3 DNA: TGCGCCAGCAGCCTTGGACAGGGAGAGAACACTGAAGCTTTCTTT. Its protein product is CASSLGQGENTEAFF.

With regard to this clone: Other DNA sequences in the sample encode the same CDR3. The genes are TRBV5-4 and TRBJ2-7; no reliable D call. Germline-derived CDR1 and CDR2 are SGHNT and YYREEE (reference sequence). There are 11 residues in the CDR3. The V end was cut by 2 bases, the J end by 3 bases, with 3 bases between. The CDR3: CASSLNYEQYF. Here the CDR3 DNA reads TGTGCCAGCAGCTTAAACTACGAGCAGTACTTC.

V usage is TRBV29-1 and J usage is TRBJ1-2, with D uncertain. This CDR3 is 15 amino acids long. The germline gives CDR1 SQVTM, CDR2 ANQGSEA. Deletions cut 3 bases from V and 0 bases from J, with 14 bases between. CDR3 in DNA: TGCAGCGTTGACACAACCCTTGAAGCTAACTATGGCTACACCTTC. It translates to CSVDTTLEANYGYTF.

This clone came up once. J is TRBJ2-1 and V is TRBV7-8; 10 positions match TRBD1. V lost 3 bases to trimming and J lost 6 bases; unmatched junction nucleotides: 2. The CDR3 spans 14 residues. CDR1 is SGHVS, CDR2 FQNEAQ, per germline. CDR3 bases: TGTGCCAGCAGCTTTCGGGACAGGGGCAATGAGCAGTTCTTC. Its protein is CASSFRDRGNEQFF.

The chain combines TRBV7-2 with TRBJ1-2; a possible D gene is TRBD1 (6 bases). Trimming pared 2 bases from V and 6 bases from J, leaving 16 bases between. CDR1 and CDR2 (germline): SGHTA, FQGNSA. This CDR3 is 15 amino acids long. DNA for the CDR3: TGTGCCAGCAGCTTATCCATGGGGGCCAGTGATGGCTACACCTTC. Protein sequence: CASSLSMGASDGYTF.

The chain joins TRBV18 to TRBJ2-1; 11 nucleotides align to TRBD1. Germline V gives CDR1 KGHSH, CDR2 LQKENI. The CDR3 covers 16 residues. V lost 2 bases, J lost 3 bases, and 3 bases stayed unmatched. CDR3 sequence reads: CASSPAGTGGYNEQFF. The CDR3 DNA reads as TGTGCCAGCTCACCAGCGGGGACAGGGGGCTACAATGAGCAGTTCTTC.